This TCR beta chain stems from a study of blood T cell repertoires in COVID-19. Sequenced by immunoSEQ multiplex PCR; TCRdb stores in-frame clones only, minus some. The sample gives about 110,000 clones, just over 75% of which show up once; 3.8% is in the top ten. CDR1 is MNHEY and CDR2 is SVGAGI in the germline V gene. The J segment lost 6 bases and the V segment lost 6 bases, leaving 12 bases of the junction unmatched. This CDR3 has 15 amino acids. Sequencing was done on a sample of peripheral blood. This TCR derives from an elderly woman with acute or convalescent COVID-19. This chain links TRBV6-5 with TRBJ2-5; 8 bases fit TRBD1. The CDR3 is CASRSSGQGMKTQYF. CDR3 DNA: TGTGCCAGCAGATCATCAGGACAGGGTATGAAGACCCAGTACTTC.